The source of this T cell receptor (beta chain) is a study of OX40 agonist ivuxolimab in advanced cancers. In the study overall: Having had anti-PD-1, anti-PD-L1 or anti-CTLA-4 therapy before was allowed, and roughly 40% had some. Study outcomes and limitations: In the expanded peripheral T cells, antigen specificity was never determined. Expansion of clones was among the lowest in partial responders at 0.1-3.0 mg/kg.

A word on this clone: What it binds is unknown.

CDR3 length: 15 residues. The V and J ends lost 1 base and 6 bases respectively, with 15 bases between them. Germline V gene lookup returns CDR1 LGHNA and CDR2 YNFKEQ. The table came from immunoSEQ multiplex PCR; TCRdb's copy has only in-frame clones and leaves some out. The table lists 65,000 to 85,000 clones, over 85% of them singletons. The origin of this receptor is an adult with an advanced solid tumor such as melanoma, head and neck, liver or kidney cancer. The chain is built from TRBV4-2 and TRBJ1-2, with D maybe TRBD1 (5 bases). The specimen comprised CD4+ or CD8+ T cells sorted from blood, sampled in a trial of the OX40 agonist ivuxolimab. This CDR3 reads CASSQAMRGIDGYTF. CDR3 bases: TGTGCCAGCAGCCAAGCCATGAGGGGAATCGATGGCTACACCTTC.